This T cell receptor beta chain was observed in a study of type 1 regulatory T cells. Across the study: An in vitro protocol generated T-allo10, a Tr1-enriched, alloantigen-specific CD4 T cell product.

The CDR3 extends over 13 amino acids. V was clipped by 5 bases and J by 9 bases, with 14 bases between them. Germline V CDR1 and CDR2: SNHLY, FYNNEI. TCRdb independently ran MiXCR on the reads; one entry per CDR3 protein. The sample has under 20,000 distinct CDR3 sequences, roughly a tenth seen once; the top ten hold over 2.5%. Concerning this clonotype: A read error may explain this, as a much larger clone is one base away.

The source material was CD4+ T cells, either the whole sample or a sorted fraction (not recorded which). This clonotype originated in a human donor in good health. The rearrangement joins TRBV2 to TRBJ2-1, with a tentative D call TRBD2 (5 bases). The CDR3 region is CASSFALEAEQFF. In DNA, the CDR3 is TGTGCCAGCAGTTTCGCACTGGAGGCTGAGCAGTTCTTC.